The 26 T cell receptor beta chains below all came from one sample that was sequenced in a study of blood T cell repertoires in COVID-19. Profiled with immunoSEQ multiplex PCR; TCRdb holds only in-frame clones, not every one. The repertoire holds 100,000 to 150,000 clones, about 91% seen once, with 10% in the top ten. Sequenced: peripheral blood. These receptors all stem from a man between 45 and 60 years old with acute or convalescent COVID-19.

The CDR3 DNA reads as TGTGCCATCAGTGGGACAGGGCTCACTGAAGCTTTCTTT. This sequence encodes CAISGTGLTEAFF. This sequence joins TRBV10-3 and TRBJ1-1, with TRBD1 matching 8 bases. The CDR3 has 13 amino acids. V trimming: 4 bases; J trimming: 4 bases; junction bases outside the gene matches: 2. Germline-derived CDR1 and CDR2 are ENHRY and SYGVKD.

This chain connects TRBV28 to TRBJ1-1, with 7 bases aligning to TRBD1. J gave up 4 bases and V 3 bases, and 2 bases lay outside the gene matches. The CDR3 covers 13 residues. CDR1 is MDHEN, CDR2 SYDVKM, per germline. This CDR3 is CASSFSGGTEAFF. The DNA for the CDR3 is TGTGCCAGCAGTTTTTCAGGGGGCACTGAAGCTTTCTTT.

The CDR3 loop is CASSLTGWNEKLFF. The CDR3 coding sequence is TGTGCCAGTAGTCTGACAGGGTGGAATGAAAAACTGTTTTTT. The chain uses TRBV19 and TRBJ1-4; TRBD1 agrees at 7 bases. V dropped 5 bases and J dropped 5; count of bases not matched to a gene: 5. This CDR3 is built from 14 residues. Looked up from germline, CDR1 is LNHDA and CDR2 is SQIVND (reference sequence).

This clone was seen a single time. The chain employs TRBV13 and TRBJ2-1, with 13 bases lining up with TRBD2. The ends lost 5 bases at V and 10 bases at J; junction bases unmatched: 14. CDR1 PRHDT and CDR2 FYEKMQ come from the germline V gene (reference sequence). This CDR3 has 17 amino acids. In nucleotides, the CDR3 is TGTGCCAGCAGCCCCTATTGGGGACTAGCGGGGAAAGTGGAGCAGTTCTTC. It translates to CASSPYWGLAGKVEQFF.

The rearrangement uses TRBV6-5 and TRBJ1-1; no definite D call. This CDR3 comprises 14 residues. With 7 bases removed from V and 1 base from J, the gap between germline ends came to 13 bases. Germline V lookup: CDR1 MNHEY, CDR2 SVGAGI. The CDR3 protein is CASTPGIANTEAFF. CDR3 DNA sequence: TGTGCCAGCACCCCGGGGATCGCGAACACTGAAGCTTTCTTT.

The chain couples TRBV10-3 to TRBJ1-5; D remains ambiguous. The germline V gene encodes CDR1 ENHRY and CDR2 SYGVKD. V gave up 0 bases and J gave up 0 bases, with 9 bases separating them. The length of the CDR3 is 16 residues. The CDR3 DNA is TGTGCCATCAGTGAGTCGAGCTATTATAGCAATCAGCCCCAGCATTTT. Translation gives CAISESSYYSNQPQHF.

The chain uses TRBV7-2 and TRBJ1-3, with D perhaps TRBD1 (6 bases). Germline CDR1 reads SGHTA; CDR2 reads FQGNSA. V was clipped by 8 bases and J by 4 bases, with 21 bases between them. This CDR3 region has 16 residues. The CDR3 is CASAPMLGALGNTIYF. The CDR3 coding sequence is TGTGCCAGCGCTCCAATGTTGGGGGCACTCGGAAACACCATATATTTT. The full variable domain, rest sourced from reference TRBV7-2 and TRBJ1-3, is GAGVSQSPSNKVTEKGKDVELRCDPISGHTALYWYRQSLGQGLEFLIYFQGNSAPDKSGLPSDRFSAERTGGSVSTLTIQRTQQEDSAVYLCASAPMLGALGNTIYFGEGSWLTVV.

In DNA form, the CDR3 reads TGTGCCAGCAGTGAAAGGGGTCGGGGGGCCTTGCAAGAGACCCAGTACTTC. Translating it yields CASSERGRGALQETQYF. This chain joins TRBV6-1 and TRBJ2-5, with a tentative D call TRBD2 (7 bases). Per germline, CDR1 MNHNS and CDR2 SASEGT. This CDR3 has 17 residues. V was pared by 2 bases and J by 2 bases, with 18 bases between.

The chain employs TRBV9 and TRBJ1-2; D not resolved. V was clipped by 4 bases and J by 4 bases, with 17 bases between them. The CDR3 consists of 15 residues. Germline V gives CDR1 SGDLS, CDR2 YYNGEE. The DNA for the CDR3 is TGTGCCAGCAGCCCAGCGCGAGAGGATCTCTATGGCTACACCTTC. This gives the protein CASSPAREDLYGYTF.

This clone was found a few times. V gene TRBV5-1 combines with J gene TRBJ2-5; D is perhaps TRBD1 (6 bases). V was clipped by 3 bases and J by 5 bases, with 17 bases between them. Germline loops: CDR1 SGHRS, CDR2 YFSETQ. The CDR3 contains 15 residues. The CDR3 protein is CASSSIGQRGETQYF. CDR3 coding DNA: TGCGCCAGCAGCTCCATTGGACAGAGGGGGGAGACCCAGTACTTC.

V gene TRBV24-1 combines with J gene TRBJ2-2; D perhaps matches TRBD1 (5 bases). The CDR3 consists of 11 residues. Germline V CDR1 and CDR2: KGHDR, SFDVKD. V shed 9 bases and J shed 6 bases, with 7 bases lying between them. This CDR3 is CATQGSGELFF. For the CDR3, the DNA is TGTGCCACCCAGGGATCCGGGGAGCTGTTTTTT.

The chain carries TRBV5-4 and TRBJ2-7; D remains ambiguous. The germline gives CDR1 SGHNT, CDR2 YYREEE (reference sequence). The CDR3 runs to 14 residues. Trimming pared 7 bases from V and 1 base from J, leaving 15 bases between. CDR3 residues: CASANPSRSYEQYF. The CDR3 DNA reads TGTGCCAGCGCTAATCCAAGCCGGTCCTACGAGCAGTACTTC.

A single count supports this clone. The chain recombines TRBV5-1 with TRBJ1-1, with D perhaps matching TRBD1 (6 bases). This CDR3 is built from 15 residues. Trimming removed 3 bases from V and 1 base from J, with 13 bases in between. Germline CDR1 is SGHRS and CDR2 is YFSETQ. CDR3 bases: TGCGCCAGCAGCTCCCTGGGACAAAAGAACACTGAAGCTTTCTTT. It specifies CASSSLGQKNTEAFF.

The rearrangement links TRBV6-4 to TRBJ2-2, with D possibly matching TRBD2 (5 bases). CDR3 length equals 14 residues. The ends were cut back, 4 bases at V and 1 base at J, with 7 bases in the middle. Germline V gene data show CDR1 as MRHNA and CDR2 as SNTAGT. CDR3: CASSVRGNTGELFF. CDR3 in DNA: TGTGCCAGCAGTGTACGGGGGAACACCGGGGAGCTGTTTTTT.

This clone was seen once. CDR3 region: CASSLVGIQLINEKLFF. CDR3 in DNA: TGTGCCAGCAGCCTGGTCGGGATACAGCTAATTAATGAAAAACTGTTTTTT. This chain joins TRBV11-2 and TRBJ1-4; no clear D. The CDR3 is made up of 17 amino acids. The germline V and J ends were trimmed by 5 bases and 4 bases, with 20 bases remaining between them. From germline, CDR1 is SGHAT and CDR2 FQNNGV.

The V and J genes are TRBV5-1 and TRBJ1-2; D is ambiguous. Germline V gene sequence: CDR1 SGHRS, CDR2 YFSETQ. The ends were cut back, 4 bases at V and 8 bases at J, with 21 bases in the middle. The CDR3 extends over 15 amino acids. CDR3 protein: CASSNDGSTPLGYTF. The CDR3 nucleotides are TGCGCCAGCAGCAACGACGGGAGTACTCCTTTAGGCTACACCTTC.

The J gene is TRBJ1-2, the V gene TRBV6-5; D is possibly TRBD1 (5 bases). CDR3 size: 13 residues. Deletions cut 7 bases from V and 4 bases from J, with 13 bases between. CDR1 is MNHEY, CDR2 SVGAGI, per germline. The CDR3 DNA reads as TGTGCCAGCAACTTTGGGGCCAGCTATGGCTACACCTTC. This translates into CASNFGASYGYTF.

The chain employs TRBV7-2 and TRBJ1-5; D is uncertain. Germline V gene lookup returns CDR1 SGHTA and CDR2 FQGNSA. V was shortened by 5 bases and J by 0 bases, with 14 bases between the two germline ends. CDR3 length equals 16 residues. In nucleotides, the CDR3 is TGTGCCAGCAGCCCGGCGTCGGGGTATAGCAATCAGCCCCAGCATTTT. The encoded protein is CASSPASGYSNQPQHF.

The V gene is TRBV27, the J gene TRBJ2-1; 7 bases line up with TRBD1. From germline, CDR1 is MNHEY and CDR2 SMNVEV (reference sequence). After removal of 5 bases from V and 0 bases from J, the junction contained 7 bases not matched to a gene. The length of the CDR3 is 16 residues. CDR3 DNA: TGTGCCAGCAGTGTCCTGACAGGGAGCTCCTACAATGAGCAGTTCTTC. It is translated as CASSVLTGSSYNEQFF.

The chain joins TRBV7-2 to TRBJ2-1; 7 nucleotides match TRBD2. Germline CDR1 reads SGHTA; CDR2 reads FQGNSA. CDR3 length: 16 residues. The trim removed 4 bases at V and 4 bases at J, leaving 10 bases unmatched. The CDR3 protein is CASSSVGLADYNEQFF. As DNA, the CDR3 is TGTGCCAGCAGCTCCGTTGGGCTAGCGGATTACAATGAGCAGTTCTTC.

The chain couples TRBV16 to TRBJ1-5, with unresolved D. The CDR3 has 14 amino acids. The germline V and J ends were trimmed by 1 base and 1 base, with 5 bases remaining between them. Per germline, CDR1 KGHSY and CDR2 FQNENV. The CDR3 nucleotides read TGTGCCAGCAGCCAATTATTGAGCAATCAGCCCCAGCATTTT. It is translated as CASSQLLSNQPQHF. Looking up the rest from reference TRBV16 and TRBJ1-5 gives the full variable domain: GEEVAQTPKHLVRGEGQKAKLYCAPIKGHSYVFWYQQVLKNEFKFLISFQNENVFDETGMPKERFSAKCLPNSPCSLEIQATKLEDSAVYFCASSQLLSNQPQHFGDGTRLSIL.

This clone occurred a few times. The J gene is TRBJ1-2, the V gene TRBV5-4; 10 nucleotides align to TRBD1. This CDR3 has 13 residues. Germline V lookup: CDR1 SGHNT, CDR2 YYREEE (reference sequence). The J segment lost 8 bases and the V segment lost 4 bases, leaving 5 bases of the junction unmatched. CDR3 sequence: CASSRQGAAGYTF. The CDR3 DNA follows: TGTGCCAGCAGCAGACAGGGGGCTGCGGGCTACACCTTC. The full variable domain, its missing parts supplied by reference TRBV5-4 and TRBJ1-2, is ETGVTQSPTHLIKTRGQQVTLRCSSQSGHNTVSWYQQALGQGPQFIFQYYREEENGRGNFPPRFSGLQFPNYSSELNVNALELDDSALYLCASSRQGAAGYTFGSGTRLTVV.

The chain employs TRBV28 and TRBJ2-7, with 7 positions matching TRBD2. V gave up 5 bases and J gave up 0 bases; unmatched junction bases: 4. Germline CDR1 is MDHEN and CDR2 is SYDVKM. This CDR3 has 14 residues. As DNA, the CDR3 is TGTGCCAGCAGTCCTAGGACTAGCTCCTACGAGCAGTACTTC. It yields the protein CASSPRTSSYEQYF. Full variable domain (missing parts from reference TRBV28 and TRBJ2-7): DVKVTQSSRYLVKRTGEKVFLECVQDMDHENMFWYRQDPGLGLRLIYFSYDVKMKEKGDIPEGYSVSREKKERFSLILESASTNQTSMYLCASSPRTSSYEQYFGPGTRLTVT.

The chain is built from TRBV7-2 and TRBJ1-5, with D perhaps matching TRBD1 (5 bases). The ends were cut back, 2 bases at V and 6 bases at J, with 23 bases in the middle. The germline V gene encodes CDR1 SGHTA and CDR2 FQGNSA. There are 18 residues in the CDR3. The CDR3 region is CASSLLGVGLGVGQPQHF. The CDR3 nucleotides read TGTGCCAGCAGCTTACTAGGGGTGGGGTTAGGGGTTGGTCAGCCCCAGCATTTT.

The CDR3 DNA sequence: TGTGCCAGCAGTGAAGGGTCGGCGGGAAGGAATGAGCAGTTCTTC. Protein: CASSEGSAGRNEQFF. The V gene is TRBV6-1, the J gene TRBJ2-1; D possibly corresponds to TRBD2 (6 bases). Germline V CDR1 and CDR2: MNHNS, SASEGT. V was trimmed by 1 base and J by 7 bases, leaving 14 bases between them. There are 15 residues in the CDR3.

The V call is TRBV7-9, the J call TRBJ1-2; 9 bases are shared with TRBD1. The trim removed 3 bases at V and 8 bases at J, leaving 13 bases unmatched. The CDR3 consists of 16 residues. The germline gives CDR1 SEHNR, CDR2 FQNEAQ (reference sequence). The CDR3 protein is CASSFSVGTGTSGYTF. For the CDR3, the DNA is TGTGCCAGCAGCTTCAGCGTCGGGACAGGGACAAGCGGCTACACCTTC. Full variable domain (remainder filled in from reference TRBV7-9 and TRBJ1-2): DTGVSQNPRHKITKRGQNVTFRCDPISEHNRLYWYRQTLGQGPEFLTYFQNEAQLEKSRLLSDRFSAERPKGSFSTLEIQRTEQGDSAMYLCASSFSVGTGTSGYTFGSGTRLTVV.